This entry is about one T cell receptor (beta chain). The data stem from a study of blood T cell repertoires in COVID-19. Study-wide context: The origin of the acute and convalescent COVID-19 samples was the United States, Italy and Spain.

Per the germline V gene, CDR1 is MGHRA and CDR2 is YSYEKL. The CDR3 has 17 amino acids. V lost 0 bases and J lost 4, with 18 bases in between. Some clones are missing from TCRdb's copy, which holds only in-frame ones; the method was immunoSEQ multiplex PCR. The repertoire holds around 260,000 clones, about 90% seen once, with about 2.5% in the top ten. This chain joins TRBV4-1 and TRBJ1-1; D not certain. The sample was peripheral blood. This receptor was obtained from a woman between 50 and 59 years old with acute or convalescent COVID-19. In DNA, the CDR3 is TGCGCCAGCAGCCAAGAACCCTACCGACTGCCTCTCACTGAAGCTTTCTTT. It yields the protein CASSQEPYRLPLTEAFF.